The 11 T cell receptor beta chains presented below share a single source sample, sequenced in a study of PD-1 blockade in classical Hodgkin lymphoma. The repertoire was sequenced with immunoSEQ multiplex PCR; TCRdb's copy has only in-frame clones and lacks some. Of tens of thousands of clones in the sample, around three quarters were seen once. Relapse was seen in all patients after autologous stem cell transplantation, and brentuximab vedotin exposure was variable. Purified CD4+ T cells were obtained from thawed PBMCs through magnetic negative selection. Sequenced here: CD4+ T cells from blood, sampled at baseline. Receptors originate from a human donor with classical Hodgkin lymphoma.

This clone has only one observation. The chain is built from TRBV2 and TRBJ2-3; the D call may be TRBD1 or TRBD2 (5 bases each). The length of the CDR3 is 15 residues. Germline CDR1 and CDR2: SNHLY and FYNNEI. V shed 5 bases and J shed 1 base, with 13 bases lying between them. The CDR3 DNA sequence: TGTGCCAGCAGTCCCCTAATGGGGGGCACAGATACGCAGTATTTT. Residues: CASSPLMGGTDTQYF. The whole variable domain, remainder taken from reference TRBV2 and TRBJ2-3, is EPEVTQTPSHQVTQMGQEVILRCVPISNHLYFYWYRQILGQKVEFLVSFYNNEISEKSEIFDDQFSVERPDGSNFTLKIRSTKLEDSAMYFCASSPLMGGTDTQYFGPGTRLTVL.

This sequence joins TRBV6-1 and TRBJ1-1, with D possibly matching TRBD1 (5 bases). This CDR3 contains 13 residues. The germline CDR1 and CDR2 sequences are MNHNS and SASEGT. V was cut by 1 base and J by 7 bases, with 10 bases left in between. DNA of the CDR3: TGTGCCAGCAGTGAAGAAACCAGGGTTGAAGCTTTCTTT. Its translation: CASSEETRVEAFF.

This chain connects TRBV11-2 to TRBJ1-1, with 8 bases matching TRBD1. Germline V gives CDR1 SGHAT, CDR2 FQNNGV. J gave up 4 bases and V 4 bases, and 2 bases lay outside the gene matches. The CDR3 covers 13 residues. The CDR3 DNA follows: TGTGCCAGCAGCTCAGGGGGCTTCACTGAAGCTTTCTTT. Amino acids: CASSSGGFTEAFF.

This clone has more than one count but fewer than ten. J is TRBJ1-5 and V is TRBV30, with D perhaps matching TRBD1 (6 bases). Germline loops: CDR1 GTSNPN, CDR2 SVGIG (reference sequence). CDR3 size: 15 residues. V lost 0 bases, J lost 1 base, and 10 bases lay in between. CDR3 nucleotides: TGTGCCTGGAGTGTTTTACAGGGAAGCAATCAGCCCCAGCATTTT. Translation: CAWSVLQGSNQPQHF.

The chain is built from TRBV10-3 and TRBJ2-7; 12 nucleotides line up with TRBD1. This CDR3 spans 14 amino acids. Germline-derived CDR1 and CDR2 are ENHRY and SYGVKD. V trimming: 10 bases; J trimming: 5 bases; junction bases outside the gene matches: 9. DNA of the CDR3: TGTGCCACGGCCGGGACAGGGGGCAGTAACGAGCAGTACTTC. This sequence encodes CATAGTGGSNEQYF.

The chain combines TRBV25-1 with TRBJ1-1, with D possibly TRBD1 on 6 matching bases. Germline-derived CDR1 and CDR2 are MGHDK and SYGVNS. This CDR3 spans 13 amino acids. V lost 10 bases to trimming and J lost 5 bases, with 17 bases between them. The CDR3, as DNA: TGTGCCACAGTTCCCAGGGGTGGGACTGAAGCTTTCTTT. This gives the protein CATVPRGGTEAFF.

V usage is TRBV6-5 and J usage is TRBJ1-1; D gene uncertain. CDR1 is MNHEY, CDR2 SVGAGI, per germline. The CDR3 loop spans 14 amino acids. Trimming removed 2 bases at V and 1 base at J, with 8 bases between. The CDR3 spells CASSYVNRNTEAFF. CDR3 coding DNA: TGTGCCAGCAGTTACGTGAACAGGAACACTGAAGCTTTCTTT.

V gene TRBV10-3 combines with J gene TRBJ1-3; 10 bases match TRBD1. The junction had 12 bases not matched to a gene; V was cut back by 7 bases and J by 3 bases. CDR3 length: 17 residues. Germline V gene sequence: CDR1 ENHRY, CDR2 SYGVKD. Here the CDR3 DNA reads TGTGCCATCACCCCGACAGGGGGCGATTCCCTTGGAAACACCATATATTTT. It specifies CAITPTGGDSLGNTIYF.

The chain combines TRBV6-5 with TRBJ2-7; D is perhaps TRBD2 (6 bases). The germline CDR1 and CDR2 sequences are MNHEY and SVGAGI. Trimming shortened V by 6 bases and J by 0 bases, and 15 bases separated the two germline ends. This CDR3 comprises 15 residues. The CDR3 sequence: CASRITGTFSYEQYF. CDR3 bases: TGTGCCAGCAGGATAACCGGGACTTTCTCCTACGAGCAGTACTTC.

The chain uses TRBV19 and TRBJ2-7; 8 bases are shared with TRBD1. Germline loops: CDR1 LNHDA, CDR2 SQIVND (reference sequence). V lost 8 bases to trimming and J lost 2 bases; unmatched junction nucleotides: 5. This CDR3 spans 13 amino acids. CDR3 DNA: TGTGCCAGTTGGGACAGGATCGCCTACGAGCAGTACTTC. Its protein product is CASWDRIAYEQYF.

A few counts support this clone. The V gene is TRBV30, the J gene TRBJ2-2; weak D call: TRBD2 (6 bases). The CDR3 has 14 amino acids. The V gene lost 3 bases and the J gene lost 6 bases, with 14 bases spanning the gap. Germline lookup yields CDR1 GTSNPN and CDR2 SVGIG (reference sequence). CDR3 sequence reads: CAWRRDFGAGELFF. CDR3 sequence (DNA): TGTGCCTGGAGAAGGGACTTCGGGGCCGGGGAGCTGTTTTTT.